The following is a T cell receptor beta chain sequence with its context. Antigen unknown. The sample originates from a study of radiation and T cells in renal cell carcinoma. General study results and limits: Without pretreatment biopsies, baseline tumor clonotype presence was undetermined.

CDR3 length: 12 amino acids. The germline V gene encodes CDR1 SGHNT and CDR2 YENEEA. Trimming took 11 bases from V and 3 from J; bases not matched to a gene: 4. As for time point: blood 4 weeks post-SBRT, at nephrectomy. Treatment meaning: 15 Gy SBRT to primary tumor, nephrectomy 4 weeks later. Nephrectomy followed 15 Gy stereotactic body radiation by 4 weeks. Clear cell pathology was present in this patient's renal cell carcinoma. This table comes from immunoSEQ multiplex PCR, and its TCRdb copy is limited to in-frame clones, with some not included. Found here are about 74,000 clones, 80% to 90% of them singletons; the top ten hold over 5.5%.

The sequence was collected from a woman in her 70s with renal cell carcinoma. The gene calls are TRBV11-3 and TRBJ2-7; 10 bases map to TRBD2. The sample in question was blood, obtained from a patient whose treatment included radiotherapy and nephrectomy. The CDR3 region is CAVSGGNYEQYF. The CDR3 nucleotides are TGTGCCGTTAGCGGGGGGAACTACGAGCAGTACTTC.